Listed below are T cell receptor beta chains from one sample, sequenced in a study of siplizumab effects on memory and regulatory T cells. Produced via immunoSEQ multiplex PCR; TCRdb's table is partial and in-frame only. The data show roughly 100,000 clones, 92% seen once. The sequenced material came from non-Treg CD4+ T cells sorted from blood. These receptor sequences come from a human donor in good health. CDR3s include the opening cysteine and the closing phenylalanine or tryptophan. The order of the fields is V gene, clone size, J gene, D gene, CDR3 length, CDR3 DNA, CDR3 protein. The D gene is left open where the match is weak. Size is omitted from some rows. Given values are once, few, many or a class for expanded clones.

v_gene: TRBV18
abundance: -
j_gene: TRBJ2-1
d_gene: TRBD2
len: 17
CDR3nt: TGTGCCAGCTCACCACCGTACAGCGGGAGGGGACTAAATGAGCAGTTCTTC
CDR3aa: CASSPPYSGRGLNEQFF

v_gene: TRBV19
abundance: -
j_gene: TRBJ1-2
d_gene: -
len: 14
CDR3nt: TGTGCCAGTGGGGGGCCGGTTTCTAACTATGGCTACACCTTC
CDR3aa: CASGGPVSNYGYTF

v_gene: TRBV5-4
abundance: -
j_gene: TRBJ2-5
d_gene: -
len: 12
CDR3nt: TGTGCCAGCAGCTCGCACCAAGAGACCCAGTACTTC
CDR3aa: CASSSHQETQYF

v_gene: TRBV19
abundance: once
j_gene: TRBJ1-3
d_gene: -
len: 16
CDR3nt: TGTGCCAGTAATACGGACGGCCTATACTCTGGAAACACCATATATTTT
CDR3aa: CASNTDGLYSGNTIYF

v_gene: TRBV5-5
abundance: -
j_gene: TRBJ2-7
d_gene: -
len: 16
CDR3nt: TGTGCCAGCAGCTTGATCCCCGCGGGACCTCCCTACGAGCAGTACTTC
CDR3aa: CASSLIPAGPPYEQYF

v_gene: TRBV4-1
abundance: -
j_gene: TRBJ1-1
d_gene: -
len: 16
CDR3nt: TGCGCCAGCAGCTCTATGTACAGGAAATGGAACACTGAAGCTTTCTTT
CDR3aa: CASSSMYRKWNTEAFF

v_gene: TRBV18
abundance: -
j_gene: TRBJ2-1
d_gene: -
len: 15
CDR3nt: TGTGCCAGCTCACCACGTGCCCAGGGCGACAATGAGCAGTTCTTC
CDR3aa: CASSPRAQGDNEQFF

v_gene: TRBV5-1
abundance: -
j_gene: TRBJ2-3
d_gene: TRBD2
len: 15
CDR3nt: TGCGCCAGCAGCGGGTGGGCGGGAGCCACAGATACGCAGTATTTT
CDR3aa: CASSGWAGATDTQYF

v_gene: TRBV7-3
abundance: -
j_gene: TRBJ2-7
d_gene: -
len: 15
CDR3nt: TGTGCCAGCAGCTTGAGCCGGGACGGCCCCTACGAGCAGTACTTC
CDR3aa: CASSLSRDGPYEQYF

v_gene: TRBV6-6
abundance: once
j_gene: TRBJ1-5
d_gene: -
len: 12
CDR3nt: TGTGCCAGCAGTGGGGGGGATCAGCCCCAGCATTTT
CDR3aa: CASSGGDQPQHF

v_gene: TRBV7-8
abundance: -
j_gene: TRBJ2-5
d_gene: -
len: 14
CDR3nt: TGTGCCAGCACCCCAAAAGCCGCCCAAGAGACCCAGTACTTC
CDR3aa: CASTPKAAQETQYF

v_gene: TRBV2
abundance: -
j_gene: TRBJ2-2
d_gene: -
len: 11
CDR3nt: TGTGCCAGCCGGGACACCGGGGAGCTGTTTTTT
CDR3aa: CASRDTGELFF

v_gene: TRBV11-3
abundance: -
j_gene: TRBJ2-1
d_gene: TRBD1
len: 15
CDR3nt: TGTGCCAGCAGCTTGGGGACAGGGTGGGGAGATGAGCAGTTCTTC
CDR3aa: CASSLGTGWGDEQFF

v_gene: TRBV7-8
abundance: once
j_gene: TRBJ2-1
d_gene: -
len: 15
CDR3nt: TGTGCCAGCAGTCCTTACAGGGAATCAGGCAATGAGCAGTTCTTC
CDR3aa: CASSPYRESGNEQFF